This TCR beta chain was recovered during a study of T cell changes during pregnancy in multiple sclerosis (dated by TCRdb to about 2019). Regarding the research as a whole: Changes in the T cell repertoire over the course of pregnancy were examined in this study in women with multiple sclerosis.

In regard to this clone: This clone's antigen is unknown. No base quality information exists; no much larger clone differs at one position.

Libraries came from the immunoSEQ multiplex PCR assay. TCRdb mirrors the immuneACCESS table, restricted to in-frame sequences. Some clones are absent from its copies; in checked studies, under half trace to an unresolved V gene, and the reason for the others is unknown. The sample table contains 70,000 to 95,000 clones; only one count was recorded for around 92% of them. Of the sample, 2% to 2.5% is held by the ten largest clones. Sequences LNHNV (CDR1) and YYDKDF (CDR2) are obtained from the germline V gene (reference sequence). The CDR3 spans 13 residues, from the cysteine through the phenylalanine. The only DNA kept is the CDR3, 39 bases in frame from the first base. V drops 3 bases and J drops 4 bases, leaving 7 bases in between.

This TCR came from a female donor with multiple sclerosis, enrolled in a pregnancy study. Rearrangement joined TRBV15 to TRBJ1-5, with the D gene not clear enough to name. The sequenced sample was peripheral blood, obtained in the third trimester of pregnancy. The DNA sequence follows: TGTGCCACCAGCAGGGTAGCAAATCAGCCCCAGCATTTT. Its product reads: CATSRVANQPQHF.